This note documents a single TCR beta chain sequence. Its antigen is not known. The sample's time point: persistent/refractory GD, antithyroid drugs over 5 years with positive TRAb. TCR sequences were obtained from RNA taken from PBMCs. Both iRepertoire HTBI primers and Arm-PCR of CDR3 regions were used to build the TCR beta libraries. Using its own MiXCR run on the multiplex PCR reads, TCRdb lists one record per CDR3 protein. The sample contains hundreds of thousands of distinct CDR3 sequences, 20% to 25% of which appear only once. CDR3 length: 18 residues. Germline CDR1 reads SEHNR; CDR2 reads FQNEAQ (reference sequence). Germline trimming cut 4 bases from V and 5 bases from J; bases unmatched to any gene: 15. This sample is drawn from a study of regulatory T cells in long-lasting Graves disease. Overall study: To qualify as persistent, Graves' disease required over 5 years of antithyroid drugs with positive TSH receptor antibodies.

General study points: Among persistent patients, a larger number of public clonotypes were shared (about 2,800) than among newly diagnosed patients (roughly 970).

Sequencing used peripheral blood mononuclear cells (PBMCs), obtained when the disease was refractory, from a patient treated with antithyroid drugs. The genes are TRBV7-9 and TRBJ2-2; TRBD2 aligns across 8 bases. The receptor's source is a female donor with Graves disease. CDR3 coding DNA: TGTGCCAGCAGCTCGCCCCTAACTAGCGGACGGGGGACCGGGGAGCTGTTTTTT. This sequence encodes CASSSPLTSGRGTGELFF.